This T cell receptor beta chain was found in a study of blood T cell repertoires in COVID-19. As for the study in general: PBMCs, B-cell-depleted T cells, or T cells provided the cDNA or gDNA that made up the material.

CDR1 is LGHNA, CDR2 YSLEER, per germline. V shed 5 bases and J 3 bases; nucleotides not matched to a gene: 2. This CDR3 region has 13 residues. TCRdb's copy holds only in-frame clones and misses some; the assay was immunoSEQ multiplex PCR. The table includes 130,000 to 150,000 clones, about 85% detected once. This TCR was sampled from a human donor in a cohort sampled during active COVID-19. The chain uses TRBV4-3 and TRBJ2-7; the match to TRBD1 covers 9 bases. Sequenced input: peripheral blood. The CDR3, as DNA: TGCGCCAGCAGCTTGGGACAGGGCTACGAGCAGTACTTC. This sequence encodes CASSLGQGYEQYF.